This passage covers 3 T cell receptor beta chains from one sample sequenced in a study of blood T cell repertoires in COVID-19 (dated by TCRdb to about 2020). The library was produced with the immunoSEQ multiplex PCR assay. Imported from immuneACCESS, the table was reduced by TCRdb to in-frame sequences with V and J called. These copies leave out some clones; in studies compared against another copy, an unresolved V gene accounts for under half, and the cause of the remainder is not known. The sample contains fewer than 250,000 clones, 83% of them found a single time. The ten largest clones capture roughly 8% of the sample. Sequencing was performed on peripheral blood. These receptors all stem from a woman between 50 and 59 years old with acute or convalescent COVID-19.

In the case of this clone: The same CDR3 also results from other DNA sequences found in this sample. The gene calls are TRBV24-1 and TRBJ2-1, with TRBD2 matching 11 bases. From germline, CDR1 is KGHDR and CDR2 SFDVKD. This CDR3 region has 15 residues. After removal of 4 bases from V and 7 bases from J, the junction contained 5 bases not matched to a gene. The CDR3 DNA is TGTGCCACCAGTGACCCAAGGACTAGCGGGAATGAGCAGTTCTTC. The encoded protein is CATSDPRTSGNEQFF.

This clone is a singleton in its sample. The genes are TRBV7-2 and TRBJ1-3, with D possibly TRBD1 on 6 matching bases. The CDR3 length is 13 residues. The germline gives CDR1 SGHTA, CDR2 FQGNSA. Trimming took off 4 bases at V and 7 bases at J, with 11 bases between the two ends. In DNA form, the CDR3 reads TGTGCCAGCAGCTCCCGAACAGGGAACACCATATATTTT. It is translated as CASSSRTGNTIYF. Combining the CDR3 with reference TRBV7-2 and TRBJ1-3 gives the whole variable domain GAGVSQSPSNKVTEKGKDVELRCDPISGHTALYWYRQSLGQGLEFLIYFQGNSAPDKSGLPSDRFSAERTGGSVSTLTIQRTQQEDSAVYLCASSSRTGNTIYFGEGSWLTVV.

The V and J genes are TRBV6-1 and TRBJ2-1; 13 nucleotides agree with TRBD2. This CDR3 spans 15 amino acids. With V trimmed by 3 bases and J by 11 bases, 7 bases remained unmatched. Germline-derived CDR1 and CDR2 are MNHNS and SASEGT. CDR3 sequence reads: CASSEGTSGKRQQFF. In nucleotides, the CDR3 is TGTGCCAGCAGTGAGGGGACTAGCGGGAAAAGGCAGCAGTTCTTC.